These T cell receptor beta chains were read from a single sample in a study of persistence of HIV-infected CD4 T cells. Their recognized antigens are unknown. TCRdb keeps only in-frame clones here, not all; method: immunoSEQ multiplex PCR. The sample records under 45,000 clones, 70% to 90% being singletons. The sequencing used CD4+ T cells sorted from PBMCs after roughly 18-hour stimulation, collected from a patient who received antiretroviral therapy. Receptor source: an adult man with HIV who was CMV-seropositive. CDR3s include the opening cysteine and the closing phenylalanine or tryptophan. Fields, in order: J gene, clone size, V gene, CDR3 length, D gene, CDR3 protein, CDR3 DNA. The D gene is left open where the match is weak. Some rows have no size entry. The others give once, few or many, or a class for an expanded clone.

>TRBJ1-2|-|TRBV7-2|13|TRBD1
CASSSDRAYGYTF
TGTGCCAGCAGCTCGGACAGGGCCTATGGCTACACCTTC
>TRBJ1-5|-|TRBV2|15|TRBD1
CASRIGQDGSQPQHF
TGTGCCAGCAGAATCGGACAGGACGGTAGTCAGCCCCAGCATTTT
>TRBJ1-4|-|TRBV25-1|15|TRBD1
CASSGPDRVREKLFF
TGTGCCAGCAGTGGTCCGGACAGGGTGAGGGAAAAACTGTTTTTT
>TRBJ2-6|-|TRBV5-4|17|TRBD1
CASSIRQGAGGANVLTF
TGTGCCAGCAGCATTAGACAGGGGGCAGGAGGGGCCAACGTCCTGACTTTC
>TRBJ1-5|-|TRBV4-1|15|TRBD1
CASSQRQGPGQPQHF
TGCGCCAGCAGCCAACGACAGGGGCCCGGTCAGCCCCAGCATTTT
>TRBJ1-1|-|TRBV5-8|16|TRBD1
CASSLERGTANTEAFF
TGTGCCAGCAGCTTGGAAAGAGGGACAGCGAACACTGAAGCTTTCTTT
>TRBJ1-5|-|TRBV6-5|13|-
CASRPYYDQPQHF
TGTGCCAGCAGGCCCTACTACGATCAGCCCCAGCATTTT
>TRBJ1-2|-|TRBV6-5|15|TRBD1
CASSSRQGRAGGYTF
TGTGCCAGCAGTTCCCGACAGGGGAGGGCAGGTGGCTACACCTTC
>TRBJ1-3|-|TRBV10-3|15|TRBD1
CAISDQTGSGNTIYF
TGTGCCATCAGTGACCAGACAGGGTCAGGAAACACCATATATTTT
>TRBJ2-1|-|TRBV9|16|-
CASSLGTTYPYNEQFF
TGTGCCAGCAGCCTCGGGACAACCTACCCCTACAATGAGCAGTTCTTC
>TRBJ1-2|few|TRBV2|13|TRBD1
CASTPTGSYGYTF
TGTGCCAGCACCCCGACAGGGTCGTATGGCTACACCTTC
>TRBJ2-1|-|TRBV13|16|TRBD1
CASSFYRDRAYNEQFF
TGTGCCAGCAGCTTCTACCGGGACAGAGCCTACAATGAGCAGTTCTTC
>TRBJ1-2|-|TRBV20-1|10|-
CSAKDNGYTF
TGCAGTGCTAAGGATAATGGCTACACCTTC
>TRBJ1-4|-|TRBV19|14|-
CASSMREANEKLFF
TGTGCCAGTAGTATGCGGGAGGCCAATGAAAAACTGTTTTTT
>TRBJ2-1|-|TRBV3-1/TRBV3-2|13|-
CASSQYRDSDKFF
TGTGCCAGCAGCCAATATCGGGACTCTGATAAGTTCTTC
>TRBJ2-1|-|TRBV24-1|15|TRBD1
CATSDPFDRENEQFF
TGTGCCACCAGTGATCCCTTCGACAGGGAAAATGAGCAGTTCTTC
>TRBJ1-2|-|TRBV6-5|14|TRBD1
CASRRGTGLDGYTF
TGTGCCAGCAGACGCGGGACAGGACTTGATGGCTACACCTTC
>TRBJ1-1|few|TRBV6-5|14|-
CASSHPQVGTEAFF
TGTGCCAGCAGTCACCCACAGGTTGGCACTGAAGCTTTCTTT
>TRBJ1-2|-|TRBV7-3|15|-
CASSPSGPGLYGYTF
TGTGCCAGCAGCCCCTCCGGACCGGGATTATATGGCTACACCTTC
>TRBJ1-5|few|TRBV28|13|-
CASSFTPNQPQHF
TGTGCCAGCAGTTTTACACCAAATCAGCCCCAGCATTTT
>TRBJ1-1|-|TRBV5-1|15|-
CASSLVPGANTEAFF
TGCGCCAGCAGCTTGGTCCCGGGGGCGAACACTGAAGCTTTCTTT
>TRBJ1-4|-|TRBV6-1|14|-
CASNNRASNEKLFF
TGTGCCAGCAACAACAGGGCATCTAATGAAAAACTGTTTTTT
>TRBJ1-1|-|TRBV4-1|14|-
CASSQEQLRGRAFF
TGCGCCAGCAGCCAAGAACAGCTCAGGGGAAGAGCTTTCTTT
>TRBJ1-4|-|TRBV18|12|-
CASSPRNEKLFF
TGTGCCAGCTCACCAAGGAATGAAAAACTGTTTTTT
>TRBJ2-1|few|TRBV7-5|17|-
CARSLGSGRTLGSEQFF
TGTGCCAGAAGCTTAGGGAGTGGAAGGACGTTAGGATCTGAGCAGTTCTTC
>TRBJ1-5|-|TRBV18|16|-
CASSPPGTAFDQPQHF
TGTGCCAGCTCACCACCAGGGACGGCGTTCGATCAGCCCCAGCATTTT
>TRBJ1-1|-|TRBV28|13|-
CASSLRGETEAFF
TGTGCCAGCAGTTTAAGAGGGGAGACTGAAGCTTTCTTT
>TRBJ2-3|-|TRBV6-5|15|-
CASSNGAVDTDTQYF
TGTGCCAGCAGCAACGGGGCGGTAGACACAGATACGCAGTATTTT
>TRBJ1-6|-|TRBV28|16|TRBD1
CASSFRGGFSNSPLHF
TGTGCCAGCAGTTTTAGAGGGGGCTTCAGCAATTCACCCCTCCACTTT
>TRBJ1-2|-|TRBV6-5|14|-
CASSYWAGSDGYTF
TGTGCCAGCAGTTACTGGGCAGGGTCTGATGGCTACACCTTC